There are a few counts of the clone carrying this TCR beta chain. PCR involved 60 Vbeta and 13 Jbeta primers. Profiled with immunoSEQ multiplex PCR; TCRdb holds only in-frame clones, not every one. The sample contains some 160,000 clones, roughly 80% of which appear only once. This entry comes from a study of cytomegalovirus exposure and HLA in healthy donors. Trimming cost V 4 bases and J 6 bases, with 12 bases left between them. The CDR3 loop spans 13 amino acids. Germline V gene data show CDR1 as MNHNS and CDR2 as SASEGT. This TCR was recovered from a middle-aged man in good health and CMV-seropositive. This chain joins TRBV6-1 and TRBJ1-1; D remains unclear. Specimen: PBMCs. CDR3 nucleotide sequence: TGTGCCAGCAGTGCCAACCTGAGGGCTGAAGCTTTCTTT. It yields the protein CASSANLRAEAFF.